This TCR beta chain was captured in a study of T cells in Graves' hyperthyroidism and ophthalmopathy. The source material, RNA transcripts, was used to amplify TCR beta CDR3 regions. Primed by the HTBI set, a first-round RT-PCR was run on the TCR CDR3. TCRdb redid the calling of the multiplex PCR reads with MiXCR, one entry per CDR3 protein. Altogether about 740,000 distinct CDR3 sequences are present, approximately 15% being singletons, with the ten largest covering about a tenth. The CDR3 extends over 17 amino acids. Germline CDR1 and CDR2: SGHAT and FQNNGV. Trimming took off 2 bases at V and 5 bases at J, with 21 bases between the two ends. This clonotype was seen many times.

Sequenced material: blood. The chain has TRBV11-2 and TRBJ2-5; D might be TRBD2 (6 bases). The clonotype was recovered from a woman between 18 and 30 years old with Graves' hyperthyroidism. CDR3: CASSLKYRTTTRETQYF. The DNA of the CDR3 is TGTGCCAGCAGCTTAAAGTATAGGACTACCACCAGGGAGACCCAGTACTTC.